Presented here are 15 T cell receptor beta chains from one specimen sequenced in a study of vaccination effects on CD4 cells after COVID-19. Sequencing was preceded by expansion of antigen-specific CD4+ T cells with viral peptide pools in the ViraFEST assay. Subsequent to a culture period of 10 days, CD4+ T cells were isolated. Repertoires were generated with immunoSEQ multiplex PCR, while TCRdb's copy carries only in-frame clones and drops some. The repertoire holds more than 50,000 clones, with roughly 76% as singletons. Their antigen targets remain unknown. The input for sequencing was CD4+ T cells from PBMCs cultured with HCoV-229E spike peptides, taken before COVID-19 vaccination. The source is a human donor who received a COVID-19 vaccine.

This sequence joins TRBV25-1 and TRBJ1-1; a possible D gene is TRBD1 (6 bases). This CDR3 is built from 14 residues. V shed 5 bases and J shed 11 bases, with 21 bases lying between them. Per the germline V gene, CDR1 is MGHDK and CDR2 is SYGVNS. CDR3: CASSQTGALLGAFF. CDR3 DNA sequence: TGTGCCAGCAGTCAAACGGGGGCCCTACTGGGGGCTTTCTTT.

CDR3 coding DNA: TGTGCCAGCGTGGGGGCTCCCGGGGCGACCCAGTACTTC. This codes for CASVGAPGATQYF. J is TRBJ2-5 and V is TRBV21-1; TRBD1, as called in the table, went unchecked against the DNA. TRBV21-1 is recorded as a pseudogene. This CDR3 is built from 13 residues.

The rearrangement links TRBV15 to TRBJ2-5; 8 bases fit TRBD2. CDR1 and CDR2 from the germline V gene are LNHNV and YYDKDF (reference sequence). There are 14 residues in the CDR3. The V and J ends lost 5 bases and 4 bases, in that order; junction bases with no gene match: 6. Here the CDR3 reads CATSPSGGRETQYF. In DNA form, the CDR3 reads TGTGCCACCAGCCCCAGCGGGGGTAGAGAGACCCAGTACTTC.

The chain joins TRBV18 to TRBJ2-5; the match to TRBD2 covers 8 bases. Germline V gene data show CDR1 as KGHSH and CDR2 as LQKENI. V lost 4 bases and J lost 2; bases outside the gene matches: 6. The CDR3 loop spans 15 amino acids. As DNA, the CDR3 is TGTGCCAGCTCACAAGGAATAGCGGGGCAAGAGACCCAGTACTTC. This translates into CASSQGIAGQETQYF.

The chain links TRBV7-9 to TRBJ2-7; D gene uncertain. The CDR3 contains 13 residues. CDR1 and CDR2 from the germline V gene are SEHNR and FQNEAQ (reference sequence). The V and J ends lost 1 base and 2 bases respectively, with 6 bases between them. In DNA form, the CDR3 reads TGTGCCAGCAGCTTAGGCGAGGCCTACGAGCAGTACGTC. It encodes CASSLGEAYEQYV.

The sample holds one count of this clone. This chain links TRBV11-2 with TRBJ2-2, with 8 nucleotides matching TRBD2. CDR1 and CDR2 (germline): SGHAT, FQNNGV. The CDR3 is made up of 15 amino acids. Trimming took 5 bases from V and 6 from J; bases not matched to a gene: 8. CDR3 sequence reads: CASSTSGGYSGELFF. CDR3 nucleotide sequence: TGTGCCAGCAGCACGAGCGGGGGTTACTCCGGGGAGCTGTTTTTT.

In nucleotides, the CDR3 is TGTGCCAGCAGACGAGGCGGGGGACAGGGGGTCTCTGGAAACACCATATATTTT. Translated, it gives CASRRGGGQGVSGNTIYF. The V gene is TRBV6-6, the J gene TRBJ1-3; 11 bases fit TRBD1. Trimming at V came to 6 bases and at J to 0 bases, leaving 10 bases not matched to a gene. The germline V gene has CDR1 MNHNY and CDR2 SVGAGI (reference sequence). The CDR3 contains 18 residues.

This clone was counted a single time. J is TRBJ1-4 and V is TRBV5-8, with TRBD1 matching 7 bases. J was trimmed by 7 bases and V by 4 bases; bases with no gene match: 16. The CDR3 is 17 amino acids. Germline V gene sequence: CDR1 SGHTS, CDR2 YDEGEE. CDR3 sequence reads: CASSQRQGGYAGEKLFF. The CDR3 DNA follows: TGTGCCAGCAGCCAGAGACAGGGTGGGTACGCGGGTGAAAAACTGTTTTTT.

This chain's CDR3 is CASSHLDRVYGYTF. For the CDR3, the DNA is TGTGCCAGCAGTCATTTGGACAGGGTCTATGGCTACACCTTC. The chain combines TRBV14 with TRBJ1-2; 8 nucleotides match TRBD1. The CDR3 has 14 amino acids. In germline, CDR1 is SGHDN, CDR2 FVKESK. With V trimmed by 6 bases and J by 4 bases, 7 bases remained unmatched.

V usage is TRBV6-6 and J usage is TRBJ1-5; unclear D gene. The germline CDR1 and CDR2 sequences are MNHNY and SVGAGI (reference sequence). V lost 7 bases, J lost 3 bases, and 10 bases lay in between. CDR3 size: 13 residues. The CDR3 DNA reads TGTGCCAGCAACAACGGGAACAATCAGCCCCAGCATTTT. Its translation is CASNNGNNQPQHF.

V usage is TRBV24-1 and J usage is TRBJ2-5, with TRBD1 matching over 9 bases. The ends lost 4 bases at V and 4 bases at J; junction bases unmatched: 9. The germline gives CDR1 KGHDR, CDR2 SFDVKD. This CDR3 has 16 residues. The DNA of the CDR3 is TGTGCCACCAGTGACCGCAGACAGGGGGTATTAGAGACCCAGTACTTC. It specifies CATSDRRQGVLETQYF.

The V and J genes are TRBV19 and TRBJ1-2; D gene uncertain. V was trimmed by 5 bases and J by 4 bases, leaving 11 bases between them. Germline V gene data show CDR1 as LNHDA and CDR2 as SQIVND (reference sequence). This CDR3 contains 13 residues. DNA for the CDR3: TGTGCCAGTAGTCTCGAGACGGCCTATGGCTACACCTTC. Translating gives CASSLETAYGYTF.

J is TRBJ2-1 and V is TRBV7-3; 10 bases are shared with TRBD2. This CDR3 is 13 amino acids long. Losses at the gene ends were 5 bases for V and 10 bases for J; bases not matched to a gene: 5. The germline V gene has CDR1 SGHTA and CDR2 FQGTGA. The CDR3: CASSTRTSGEQFF. In nucleotides, the CDR3 is TGTGCCAGCAGCACCAGGACTAGCGGCGAGCAGTTCTTC.

J is TRBJ1-6 and V is TRBV3-1 (or the pseudogene TRBV3-2), with TRBD1 as a possible D gene (6 bases). The CDR3 is 17 residues long. Germline V CDR1 and CDR2: LGHDT, YNNKEL (reference sequence). The germline V and J ends were trimmed by 1 base and 7 bases, with 17 bases remaining between them. For the CDR3, the DNA is TGTGCCAGCAGCCAAGGTGGACAGTCCACGACCAATTCACCCCTCCACTTT. It yields the protein CASSQGGQSTTNSPLHF.

The V gene is TRBV28, the J gene TRBJ1-5; TRBD1 matches at 8 bases. Trimming removed 7 bases from V and 2 bases from J; junction bases left unmatched: 7. CDR1 and CDR2 from the germline V gene are MDHEN and SYDVKM. CDR3 length: 15 residues. CDR3 coding DNA: TGTGCCAGCATACTCAGGGGGCAGGGCAATCAGCCCCAGCATTTT. It translates to CASILRGQGNQPQHF. Complete variable domain (other parts from reference TRBV28 and TRBJ1-5): DVKVTQSSRYLVKRTGEKVFLECVQDMDHENMFWYRQDPGLGLRLIYFSYDVKMKEKGDIPEGYSVSREKKERFSLILESASTNQTSMYLCASILRGQGNQPQHFGDGTRLSIL.